Below, 11 T cell receptor beta chains from the same sample are listed, as sequenced in a study of T cells in Graves' hyperthyroidism and ophthalmopathy. Amplified TCR beta CDR3 regions came from RNA transcripts. HTBI primers drove first-round RT-PCR of the TCR CDR3. TCRdb recomputed calls from the multiplex PCR reads with MiXCR, one row per CDR3 protein. The table shows around 580,000 distinct CDR3 sequences, with around 46% occurring only once. Sequenced: peripheral blood or thyroid tissue (not recorded which). These receptors all stem from a woman younger than 35 with Graves' hyperthyroidism.

The CDR3 DNA reads TGCAGTGCTAGACGGGACCAGGGGTATGGAAACACCATATATTTT. It yields the protein CSARRDQGYGNTIYF. This chain uses TRBV20-1 with TRBJ1-3, with D maybe TRBD1 (6 bases). The CDR3 extends over 15 amino acids. The germline V and J ends were trimmed by 2 bases and 3 bases, with 14 bases remaining between them. The germline CDR1 and CDR2 sequences are DFQATT and SNEGSKA (reference sequence).

Regarding this clonotype: This may arise from a read error, as a much more abundant clone is one base away. This chain links TRBV7-8 with TRBJ1-1; unclear D gene. Trimming removed 5 bases from V and 1 base from J, with 14 bases in between. The CDR3 extends over 15 amino acids. Germline lookup yields CDR1 SGHVS and CDR2 FQNEAQ. The CDR3 nucleotides are TGTGCCAGCAGCCAATCCGGACGGACGAACACTGAAGCTTTCTTT. Translated, it gives CASSQSGRTNTEAFF.

CDR3 region: CAISVEGSRGHEQYF. DNA of the CDR3: TGTGCCATCAGCGTTGAAGGGTCTCGGGGACACGAGCAGTACTTC. This sequence joins TRBV10-3 and TRBJ2-7, with D possibly called TRBD1 or TRBD2 (5 bases each). V lost 6 bases, J lost 5 bases, and 20 bases lay in between. CDR1 is ENHRY, CDR2 SYGVKD, per germline. This CDR3 comprises 15 residues.

V and J are TRBV20-1 and TRBJ2-3, with D possibly called TRBD1 or TRBD2 (5 bases each). Trimming removed 5 bases from V and 5 bases from J, with 17 bases in between. Germline-derived CDR1 and CDR2 are DFQATT and SNEGSKA (reference sequence). The CDR3 runs to 14 residues. CDR3 residues: CSAQSGTTVDTQYF. CDR3 coding DNA: TGCAGTGCTCAGTCCGGGACGACGGTAGATACGCAGTATTTT.

This clonotype was seen a few times. The chain recombines TRBV20-1 with TRBJ1-1; D is possibly TRBD1 (6 bases). The germline CDR1 and CDR2 sequences are DFQATT and SNEGSKA (reference sequence). The CDR3 extends over 12 amino acids. This CDR3 reads CSLSGDSTEAFF. In DNA form, the CDR3 reads TGCAGCTTATCAGGGGATAGCACTGAAGCTTTCTTT.

On this clonotype itself: It may be a read error: a sequence one base away is much more abundant. The chain links TRBV5-1 to TRBJ1-1; a weak D match, TRBD1 (5 bases). The ends were cut back, 5 bases at V and 1 base at J, with 15 bases in the middle. The CDR3 contains 15 residues. CDR1 SGHRS and CDR2 YFSETQ come from the germline V gene. The CDR3 loop is CASRGGTHGNTEAFF. In nucleotides, the CDR3 is TGCGCCAGCAGGGGGGGGACCCACGGGAACACTGAAGCTTTCTTT. The full variable domain, completed using reference TRBV5-1 and TRBJ1-1, is KAGVTQTPRYLIKTRGQQVTLSCSPISGHRSVSWYQQTPGQGLQFLFEYFSETQRNKGNFPGRFSGRQFSNSRSEMNVSTLELGDSALYLCASRGGTHGNTEAFFGQGTRLTVV.

The CDR3 protein is CARGLTLWQQETQYF. The CDR3, as DNA: TGTGCTAGAGGTTTAACGCTGTGGCAACAAGAGACCCAGTACTTC. The chain combines TRBV2 with TRBJ2-5, with no clear D. The CDR3 length is 15 residues. CDR1 SNHLY and CDR2 FYNNEI come from the germline V gene.

To note about this clonotype: With a much larger clone just one base away, this may be a read error. The V call is TRBV5-5, the J call TRBJ1-6; tentatively, D is TRBD1 (6 bases). CDR3 length: 15 amino acids. Germline V gives CDR1 SGHKS, CDR2 YYEKEE (reference sequence). V shed 7 bases and J shed 6 bases, with 17 bases lying between them. CDR3 sequence reads: CASGPGGGSNSPLHF. The CDR3 nucleotides are TGTGCCAGCGGCCCCGGGGGGGGCAGTAATTCACCCCTCCACTTT. The whole variable domain, remainder taken from reference TRBV5-5 and TRBJ1-6, is DAGVTQSPTHLIKTRGQQVTLRCSPISGHKSVSWYQQVLGQGPQFIFQYYEKEERGRGNFPDRFSARQFPNYSSELNVNALLLGDSALYLCASGPGGGSNSPLHFGNGTRLTVT.

This chain joins TRBV2 and TRBJ2-7; D might be TRBD1 (5 bases). Per the germline V gene, CDR1 is SNHLY and CDR2 is FYNNEI. This CDR3 spans 17 amino acids. V shed 2 bases and J shed 3 bases, with 20 bases lying between them. DNA for the CDR3: TGTGCCAGCAGTGAACTAGGGGCTGGTGGGTATGGCTACGAGCAGTACTTC. The encoded protein is CASSELGAGGYGYEQYF.

This clonotype was recorded a few times. The chain joins TRBV27 to TRBJ1-2; a possible D gene is TRBD1 (5 bases). The CDR3 contains 16 residues. V lost 1 base and J 3 bases, leaving 15 bases between the germline ends. Germline V gives CDR1 MNHEY, CDR2 SMNVEV (reference sequence). CDR3 protein: CASSLLQANTYYGYTF. CDR3 nucleotides: TGTGCCAGCAGTTTATTACAGGCAAATACTTACTATGGCTACACCTTC.

This clonotype was counted many times. The chain recombines TRBV20-1 with TRBJ2-7; 10 bases fit TRBD2. The CDR3 is made up of 14 amino acids. The V segment lost 5 bases and the J segment 3 bases; nucleotides outside the gene matches: 7. Germline assignment: CDR1 DFQATT and CDR2 SNEGSKA (reference sequence). The CDR3 spells CSAVGLAEIYEQYF. The CDR3 DNA reads TGCAGTGCTGTCGGACTAGCGGAGATCTACGAGCAGTACTTC.